Reported below is one T cell receptor (beta chain). Its antigen remains unknown. The V gene's germline CDR1 is SEHNR and CDR2 FQNEAQ (reference sequence). The CDR3 totals 14 residues. V lost 3 bases, J lost 2 bases, and 8 bases lay in between. The sample belongs to a study of early T cells in non-severe SARS-CoV-2 infection. About the research overall: Unsorted whole-blood RNA was sequenced in bulk, leaving chains unpaired.

The study's findings and limits: There was a bias toward anti-spike CD8 responses in VDJdb matching, which missed private and CD4 specificities.

Individual cDNA molecules were tagged with unique molecular identifiers, the study reported. TCRdb itself ran the 5' RACE reads through MiXCR, one entry per CDR3 protein. The repertoire holds 88,000 or so distinct CDR3 sequences, with 15% as singletons. The specimen sequenced was whole blood. The source of this sequence is an adult who was a healthcare worker with PCR-confirmed SARS-CoV-2 infection or an uninfected control (not recorded which). The chain uses TRBV7-9 and TRBJ1-3; D is ambiguous. This chain's CDR3 is CASSFRTTGNTIYF. CDR3 bases: TGTGCCAGCAGCTTCAGGACGACTGGAAACACCATATATTTT.